There are many counts of the clone carrying this TCR beta chain. Its antigen remains unidentified. Sample barcodes and UMIs were carried by the TCR alpha and TCR beta cDNA libraries that 5'RACE generated with constant-segment primers. MiXCR, applied by TCRdb to the 5' RACE reads, yields one record per CDR3 protein. The table has approximately 450,000 distinct CDR3 sequences, roughly 20% seen once. This sample is drawn from a study of T-cell memory formation after mild COVID-19. Study-level findings and limits: Several responding clones turned up in pre-infection memory, indicating that cross-reactive memory may have taken part. Whereas later expanders leaned CD4+, clones contracting day 15 to 85 showed a balanced CD4/CD8 makeup. Chiefly within CM and EM were the contracting CD4+ clones; CD8+ ones were within EMRA.

CDR3 size: 15 residues. In germline, CDR1 is SGHRS, CDR2 YFSETQ. Trimming removed 1 base at V and 0 bases at J, with 11 bases between. This receptor was taken from an adult woman who had mild COVID-19 (a few samples of this study predate the infection). Cell type and time point are not known. The chain combines TRBV5-1 with TRBJ2-7; D may be TRBD2 (5 bases). The sample was PBMCs or a T cell subset sorted from them (not recorded which). CDR3 nucleotide sequence: TGCGCCAGCAGCTTGAGCTCTAGCTACTCCTACGAGCAGTACTTC. Protein: CASSLSSSYSYEQYF.